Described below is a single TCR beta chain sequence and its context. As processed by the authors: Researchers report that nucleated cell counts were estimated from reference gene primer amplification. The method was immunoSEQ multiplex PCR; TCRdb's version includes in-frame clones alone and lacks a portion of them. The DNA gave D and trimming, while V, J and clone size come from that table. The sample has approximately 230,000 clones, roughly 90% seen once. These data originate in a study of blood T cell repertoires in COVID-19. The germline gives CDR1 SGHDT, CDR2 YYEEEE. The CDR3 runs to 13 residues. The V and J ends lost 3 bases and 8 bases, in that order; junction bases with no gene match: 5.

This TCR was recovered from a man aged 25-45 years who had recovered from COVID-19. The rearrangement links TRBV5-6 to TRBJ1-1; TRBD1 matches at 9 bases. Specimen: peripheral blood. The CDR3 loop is CASSSGTGYEAFF. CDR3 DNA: TGTGCCAGCAGCTCCGGGACAGGGTACGAAGCTTTCTTT.